Each of the 28 T cell receptor beta chains below was sequenced from the same sample in a study of blood T cell repertoires in COVID-19. Method: immunoSEQ multiplex PCR; TCRdb's copy keeps in-frame clones and lacks some. The table has over 300,000 clones, approximately 87% seen once. Sequencing input: PBMCs or T cells enriched from blood (not recorded which). The receptors originated from a woman between 25 and 40 years old with acute COVID-19.

The V call is TRBV7-8, the J call TRBJ2-7; TRBD2 agrees at 10 bases. The J segment lost 5 bases and the V segment lost 3 bases, leaving 7 bases of the junction unmatched. CDR3 size: 15 residues. Germline-derived CDR1 and CDR2 are SGHVS and FQNEAQ. The CDR3 region is CASSFLTSGDDEQYF. The CDR3 DNA reads TGTGCCAGCAGCTTCCTCACTAGCGGGGACGACGAGCAGTACTTC.

The rearrangement uses TRBV6-2 or TRBV6-3 and TRBJ2-3, with 9 bases lining up with TRBD2. Germline assignment: CDR1 MNHEY and CDR2 SVGEGT. The trim removed 0 bases at V and 2 bases at J, leaving 9 bases unmatched. This CDR3 comprises 18 residues. The CDR3 bases are TGTGCCAGCAGTTACTCGATAGTCGCGGGGGGGACCACAGATACGCAGTATTTT. Protein: CASSYSIVAGGTTDTQYF.

The J gene is TRBJ1-1, the V gene TRBV21-1. TRBV21-1 is assigned pseudogene status. The CDR3 has 13 amino acids. The CDR3 bases are TGTGCCAGCAGCAAAGAGTCGTTGGCCGGGGCTTTCTTT. This gives the protein CASSKESLAGAFF.

The chain employs TRBV4-1 and TRBJ2-5; TRBD1 might be the D (5 bases). The CDR3 covers 15 residues. Germline values: CDR1 MGHRA, CDR2 YSYEKL. V was trimmed by 1 base and J by 2 bases, leaving 11 bases between them. For the CDR3, the DNA is TGCGCCAGCAGCCAAGGCGACAGCTCGCAAGAGACCCAGTACTTC. This gives the protein CASSQGDSSQETQYF.

The chain couples TRBV24-1 to TRBJ2-1, with 7 nucleotides matching TRBD2. Germline V CDR1 and CDR2: KGHDR, SFDVKD. The CDR3 has 15 residues. V gave up 5 bases and J gave up 0 bases; unmatched junction bases: 3. The CDR3 DNA follows: TGTGCCACCAGTGCAGGCGGGAGCTCCTACAATGAGCAGTTCTTC. Protein sequence: CATSAGGSSYNEQFF.

The gene calls are TRBV19 and TRBJ2-2, with 11 bases that match TRBD2. After removal of 5 bases from V and 4 bases from J, the junction contained 3 bases not matched to a gene. The germline V gene encodes CDR1 LNHDA and CDR2 SQIVND (reference sequence). The CDR3 has 15 amino acids. The CDR3 nucleotides are TGTGCCAGTAGTCGGCTAGCGGGGGGCACCGGGGAGCTGTTTTTT. This codes for CASSRLAGGTGELFF.

The rearrangement joins TRBV11-2 to TRBJ1-1, with D uncertain. Germline V gene lookup returns CDR1 SGHAT and CDR2 FQNNGV. The CDR3 is 14 residues long. The germline V and J ends were trimmed by 3 bases and 0 bases, with 8 bases remaining between them. Here the CDR3 reads CASSLSAVNTEAFF. CDR3 in DNA: TGTGCCAGCAGCTTGTCGGCGGTGAACACTGAAGCTTTCTTT. The full variable domain, rest sourced from reference TRBV11-2 and TRBJ1-1, is EAGVAQSPRYKIIEKRQSVAFWCNPISGHATLYWYQQILGQGPKLLIQFQNNGVVDDSQLPKDRFSAERLKGVDSTLKIQPAKLEDSAVYLCASSLSAVNTEAFFGQGTRLTVV.

The chain is built from TRBV5-1 and TRBJ2-7; 7 bases are a match to TRBD1. There are 14 residues in the CDR3. The trim removed 5 bases at V and 3 bases at J, leaving 8 bases unmatched. Per the germline V gene, CDR1 is SGHRS and CDR2 is YFSETQ. CDR3 sequence (DNA): TGCGCCAGCAGATATCAGGGGGACCTCTACGAGCAGTACTTC. It codes for CASRYQGDLYEQYF.

The CDR3 is CASSLAGGYTF. CDR3 nucleotide sequence: TGCGCCAGCAGCTTGGCGGGGGGCTACACCTTC. The J gene is TRBJ1-2, the V gene TRBV5-1; D unclear. Per germline, CDR1 SGHRS and CDR2 YFSETQ. The CDR3 spans 11 residues. Trimming took 0 bases from V and 8 from J, leaving 5 bases between them.

The chain employs TRBV6-2 or TRBV6-3 and TRBJ2-7; TRBD2 is a possible D gene (7 bases). Germline lookup yields CDR1 MNHEY and CDR2 SVGEGT. The V end lost 0 bases, the J end lost 9 bases, and 24 bases lay between the germline ends. This CDR3 region has 17 residues. CDR3: CASSYSPGGVSPGGQYF. The DNA for the CDR3 is TGTGCCAGCAGTTACTCCCCGGGGGGCGTCTCGCCGGGAGGGCAGTACTTC.

CDR3 nucleotide sequence: TGTGCCAGCGCCACTAAGACAGCCTACGAGCAGTACTTC. This gives the protein CASATKTAYEQYF. This chain uses TRBV7-9 with TRBJ2-7, with D maybe TRBD1 (5 bases). This CDR3 is built from 13 residues. Germline V lookup: CDR1 SEHNR, CDR2 FQNEAQ (reference sequence). Trimming left V 8 bases short and J 2 bases short, with 13 bases between.

The gene calls are TRBV7-8 and TRBJ2-6; a possible D gene is TRBD1 (6 bases). CDR3 length equals 18 residues. In germline, CDR1 is SGHVS, CDR2 FQNEAQ. The V gene lost 0 bases and the J gene lost 2 bases, with 14 bases spanning the gap. In DNA, the CDR3 is TGTGCCAGCAGCTTAGCGGGGGCAGGGGTAACTGGGGCCAACGTCCTGACTTTC. As protein: CASSLAGAGVTGANVLTF.

The gene calls are TRBV7-6 and TRBJ2-3; D is possibly TRBD2 (6 bases). Trimming took off 6 bases at V and 4 bases at J, with 23 bases between the two ends. The CDR3 spans 17 residues. From germline, CDR1 is SGHVS and CDR2 FNYEAQ. CDR3 amino acids: CASSQNGTLLNSDTQYF. The CDR3 DNA is TGTGCCAGCAGTCAAAACGGGACTTTGTTAAATTCAGATACGCAGTATTTT.

This rearrangement joins TRBV11-2 to TRBJ2-7; 8 nucleotides line up with TRBD2. Trimming cost V 6 bases and J 2 bases; bases outside gene matches: 9. The CDR3 extends over 15 amino acids. Germline-derived CDR1 and CDR2 are SGHAT and FQNNGV. The chain's CDR3 is CASSGGLEFPYEQYF. Here the CDR3 DNA reads TGTGCCAGCAGTGGGGGACTAGAATTCCCCTACGAGCAGTACTTC.

The chain couples TRBV7-9 to TRBJ1-2, with TRBD1 identical over 10 bases. Trimming at V came to 5 bases and at J to 2 bases, leaving 2 bases not matched to a gene. The germline CDR1 and CDR2 sequences are SEHNR and FQNEAQ (reference sequence). This CDR3 spans 14 amino acids. The CDR3 region has the DNA TGTGCCAGCAGCGGGACAGGGGCAAACTATGGCTACACCTTC. Amino acids: CASSGTGANYGYTF.

This sequence joins TRBV6-5 and TRBJ2-7, with D unresolved. The germline CDR1 and CDR2 sequences are MNHEY and SVGAGI. V lost 5 bases to trimming and J lost 3 bases, with 14 bases between them. The CDR3 loop spans 14 amino acids. The CDR3 region is CASSHQAHDYEQYF. In nucleotides, the CDR3 is TGTGCCAGCAGTCACCAGGCCCACGACTACGAGCAGTACTTC.

J is TRBJ2-3 and V is TRBV6-5; 7 positions agree with TRBD2. Germline CDR1 and CDR2: MNHEY and SVGAGI. V shed 6 bases and J 0 bases; nucleotides not matched to a gene: 6. CDR3 length: 15 amino acids. The CDR3 sequence is CASRRAGPSTDTQYF. The CDR3 DNA sequence: TGTGCCAGCAGACGAGCGGGACCTAGCACAGATACGCAGTATTTT.

The chain joins TRBV27 to TRBJ2-7; TRBD1 matches at 8 bases. CDR3 length: 16 residues. After removal of 6 bases from V and 5 bases from J, the junction contained 15 bases not matched to a gene. Germline V gives CDR1 MNHEY, CDR2 SMNVEV (reference sequence). The CDR3 sequence: CASRRRADRGLDEQYF. In DNA, the CDR3 is TGTGCCAGCAGGCGGAGGGCCGACAGGGGTTTGGACGAGCAGTACTTC.

The table lists this clone with a few counts. The genes are TRBV7-2 and TRBJ1-1, with unresolved D. Germline V gene data show CDR1 as SGHTA and CDR2 as FQGNSA. The V and J ends lost 9 bases and 0 bases respectively, with 11 bases between them. The CDR3 totals 13 residues. The CDR3 bases are TGTGCCAGTGGCAGACACATGAACACTGAAGCTTTCTTT. Amino acids: CASGRHMNTEAFF.

The chain has TRBV5-1 and TRBJ1-6, with 8 bases matching TRBD1. The CDR3 totals 14 residues. After removal of 5 bases from V and 14 bases from J, the junction contained 12 bases not matched to a gene. The germline V gene has CDR1 SGHRS and CDR2 YFSETQ. The CDR3 spells CASSSGTGGGTLHF. CDR3 DNA: TGCGCCAGCAGTTCCGGGACAGGCGGAGGAACCCTCCACTTT.

The chain employs TRBV5-6 and TRBJ2-2; 10 positions agree with TRBD2. The germline V gene has CDR1 SGHDT and CDR2 YYEEEE. The CDR3 runs 17 residues. V was clipped by 0 bases and J by 6 bases; unmatched bases: 8. The CDR3 DNA follows: TGTGCCAGCAGCTTGGACCTAGCGGGGGCCTCAGCCGGGGAGCTGTTTTTT. Translating gives CASSLDLAGASAGELFF.

The chain combines TRBV4-1 with TRBJ2-7; 7 bases fit TRBD1. V trimming: 0 bases; J trimming: 3 bases; junction bases outside the gene matches: 5. Looked up from germline, CDR1 is MGHRA and CDR2 is YSYEKL. CDR3 length equals 15 residues. CDR3 nucleotide sequence: TGCGCCAGCAGCCAAGAGGGCAGGGGGATCTACGAGCAGTACTTC. Translating gives CASSQEGRGIYEQYF.

In the case of this clone: The identical CDR3 is also encoded by other nucleotide sequences in the sample. This chain uses TRBV19 with TRBJ1-1; D may be TRBD1 (5 bases). This CDR3 is 13 amino acids long. Between the trimmed V and J ends, which lost 8 bases and 2 bases, there was a span of 12 bases. Germline CDR1 LNHDA, CDR2 SQIVND (reference sequence). CDR3 loop: CASVGQGNTEAFF. For the CDR3, the DNA is TGTGCCAGTGTTGGGCAGGGAAACACTGAAGCTTTCTTT.

The chain couples TRBV2 to TRBJ2-5; D unresolved. The CDR3 runs to 12 residues. Trimming removed 6 bases from V and 7 bases from J, with 12 bases in between. Germline lookup yields CDR1 SNHLY and CDR2 FYNNEI. The CDR3 nucleotides read TGTGCCAGCAGGGATAGCTTGGGGACCCAGTACTTC. Translation: CASRDSLGTQYF.

This clone was recorded a few times. This sequence joins TRBV19 and TRBJ1-2; 8 nucleotides line up with TRBD1. This CDR3 region has 15 residues. Germline CDR1 reads LNHDA; CDR2 reads SQIVND (reference sequence). Unmatched junction bases numbered 6, after V lost 2 bases and J lost 4 bases. CDR3 nucleotides: TGTGCCAGTAGTATATGGGGGACAGGCCGCTATGGCTACACCTTC. It is translated as CASSIWGTGRYGYTF.

The chain carries TRBV24-1 and TRBJ1-2; D call uncertain. Germline lookup yields CDR1 KGHDR and CDR2 SFDVKD. The CDR3 consists of 11 residues. With 5 bases removed from V and 8 bases from J, the gap between germline ends came to 8 bases. The CDR3 region is CATSVGRGYTF. The CDR3 DNA follows: TGTGCCACCAGTGTAGGGAGGGGCTACACCTTC.

The rearrangement joins TRBV18 to TRBJ1-1; no firm D call. V was pared by 6 bases and J by 3 bases, with 14 bases between. Germline V gene sequence: CDR1 KGHSH, CDR2 LQKENI. CDR3 length: 14 amino acids. Written as DNA, the CDR3 is TGTGCCAGCTCCTCGACAAGCGGGTACACTGAAGCTTTCTTT. Residues: CASSSTSGYTEAFF.

As DNA, the CDR3 is TGTGCCAGCAGCCCATCCCTTAAGGTCGGGGGTGGCACAGATACGCAGTATTTT. Protein: CASSPSLKVGGGTDTQYF. The J gene is TRBJ2-3, the V gene TRBV9; possible D gene TRBD2, 6 bases. CDR3 length equals 18 residues. Trimming cost V 4 bases and J 1 base, with 22 bases left between them. Per the germline V gene, CDR1 is SGDLS and CDR2 is YYNGEE.